This record looks at one T cell receptor (beta chain) sequence and its context. These data are taken from a study of blood T cell repertoires in COVID-19. Background on the study: The cDNA or gDNA used as material had been derived from T cells, B-cell-depleted T cells, or PBMCs.

Original processing methods: Amplification from reference gene primers served as the basis for estimated nucleated cell counts. The protocol was immunoSEQ multiplex PCR, while the TCRdb copy is restricted to in-frame clones and leaves out a portion. Clone size and V and J calls were adopted from that table, with D and trimming inferred from the DNA. The sample lists about 250,000 clones, approximately 91% seen once, with about 0.79% in the top ten. This CDR3 region has 17 residues. With 2 bases clipped from V and 2 bases from J, the junction kept 10 bases outside the gene matches. Germline lookup yields CDR1 SEHNR and CDR2 FQNEAQ (reference sequence).

Sequencing input: peripheral blood. V gene TRBV7-9 combines with J gene TRBJ2-7; TRBD1 matches at 9 bases. The clonotype comes from a man aged 25 to 40 with COVID-19, enrolled during active disease. The CDR3 sequence is CASSLSRDRVPPYEQYF. Here the CDR3 DNA reads TGTGCCAGCAGCTTAAGCCGGGACAGGGTTCCTCCCTACGAGCAGTACTTC. Combining the CDR3 with reference TRBV7-9 and TRBJ2-7 gives the whole variable domain DTGVSQNPRHKITKRGQNVTFRCDPISEHNRLYWYRQTLGQGPEFLTYFQNEAQLEKSRLLSDRFSAERPKGSFSTLEIQRTEQGDSAMYLCASSLSRDRVPPYEQYFGPGTRLTVT.